The 10 T cell receptor beta chains below were found in one sample sequenced in a study of T cells in localized non-small cell lung cancer. Only in-frame clones appear in the TCRdb table, and some are missing; sequencing was by immunoSEQ multiplex PCR. The sample yields more than 45,000 clones, 86% seen once. This specimen consisted of PBMCs, obtained before any cancer treatment. These receptors were collected from a man aged 40-75 years with stage II lung adenocarcinoma.

The chain employs TRBV5-6 and TRBJ2-1; D not certain. The CDR3 has 14 residues. Germline V gene data show CDR1 as SGHDT and CDR2 as YYEEEE. The V end was cut by 0 bases, the J end by 3 bases, with 7 bases between. Written as DNA, the CDR3 is TGTGCCAGCAGCTTGGAAGAGTTCTACAATGAGCAGTTCTTC. Translated, it gives CASSLEEFYNEQFF.

The V gene is TRBV7-2, the J gene TRBJ2-4; TRBD1 agrees at 8 bases. CDR1 is SGHTA, CDR2 FQGNSA, per germline. The V and J ends lost 1 base and 0 bases, in that order; junction bases with no gene match: 8. The CDR3 consists of 18 residues. CDR3 region: CASSLDPRTGIAKNIQYF. In DNA form, the CDR3 reads TGTGCCAGCAGCTTAGATCCAAGGACAGGGATAGCCAAAAACATTCAGTACTTC.

The gene calls are TRBV5-5 and TRBJ1-1, with D possibly matching TRBD1 (6 bases). The germline gives CDR1 SGHKS, CDR2 YYEKEE (reference sequence). The CDR3 loop spans 16 amino acids. V lost 0 bases and J lost 11, with 23 bases in between. CDR3 bases: TGTGCCAGCAGCTTGGGCCGACGGGGGGGCCCCAGCCGGGCTTTCTTT. Its translation is CASSLGRRGGPSRAFF.

J is TRBJ2-1 and V is TRBV4-1; D is uncertain. This CDR3 has 15 residues. Looked up from germline, CDR1 is MGHRA and CDR2 is YSYEKL. Trimming took off 1 base at V and 0 bases at J, with 7 bases between the two ends. The CDR3 protein is CASSQAGSSYNEQFF. The CDR3, as DNA: TGCGCCAGCAGCCAAGCGGGTAGCTCCTACAATGAGCAGTTCTTC.

This sequence joins TRBV5-6 and TRBJ2-5, with a possible D match to TRBD1 (6 bases). CDR3 length: 14 residues. Germline V gives CDR1 SGHDT, CDR2 YYEEEE. Between the trimmed V and J ends, which lost 2 bases and 5 bases, there was a span of 13 bases. CDR3 sequence reads: CASSFPQGSETQYF. For the CDR3, the DNA is TGTGCCAGCAGCTTCCCACAGGGATCGGAGACCCAGTACTTC.

This chain connects TRBV5-1 to TRBJ2-5; 14 positions match TRBD2. V gave up 3 bases and J gave up 5 bases; unmatched junction bases: 0. CDR3 length: 14 amino acids. CDR1 and CDR2 (germline): SGHRS, YFSETQ. This CDR3 is CASSWTSGGETQYF. Written as DNA, the CDR3 is TGCGCCAGCAGCTGGACTAGCGGGGGGGAGACCCAGTACTTC.

The chain recombines TRBV7-8 with TRBJ1-2; TRBD1 is a possible D gene (6 bases). V dropped 0 bases and J dropped 4 bases, with 21 bases sitting between them. This CDR3 is 18 amino acids long. Per germline, CDR1 SGHVS and CDR2 FQNEAQ. The CDR3 DNA sequence: TGTGCCAGCAGCTTAGCGGGGAACAGGGTTTCGAAGATCTATGGCTACACCTTC. Its protein product is CASSLAGNRVSKIYGYTF.

This clone was detected only a few times. This rearrangement joins TRBV6-6 to TRBJ2-7; D is unresolved. Germline assignment: CDR1 MNHNY and CDR2 SVGAGI (reference sequence). The V end lost 5 bases, the J end lost 6 bases, and 8 bases lay between the germline ends. The CDR3 is 11 amino acids. CDR3 protein: CASSETGEQYV. The CDR3 bases are TGTGCCAGCAGTGAGACGGGCGAGCAGTACGTC.

The sample holds one count of this clone. The J gene is TRBJ1-1, the V gene TRBV6-1; 8 nucleotides line up with TRBD1. Per germline, CDR1 MNHNS and CDR2 SASEGT. The CDR3 has 13 residues. The V segment lost 4 bases and the J segment 4 bases; nucleotides outside the gene matches: 2. The CDR3 region is CASSVTGATEAFF. The DNA for the CDR3 is TGTGCCAGCAGTGTGACAGGGGCCACTGAAGCTTTCTTT.

This clone was seen once. The genes are TRBV6-1 and TRBJ1-2; D might be TRBD1 (6 bases). The CDR3 is 15 residues long. Germline CDR1 reads MNHNS; CDR2 reads SASEGT. The V and J ends lost 3 bases and 4 bases respectively, with 15 bases between them. The CDR3 is CASSESYRELYGYTF. In DNA, the CDR3 is TGTGCCAGCAGTGAGTCTTACAGGGAACTCTATGGCTACACCTTC.